Below are 30 T cell receptor beta chains sequenced from a single sample in a study of TIL therapy for anti-PD-1-resistant metastatic lung cancer. This was the immunoSEQ v3 assay. The method was immunoSEQ multiplex PCR; TCRdb's version includes in-frame clones alone and lacks a portion of them. The table has roughly 10,000 clones, approximately 60% seen once. Time point reported: pre-treatment sample, taken before nivolumab and TIL therapy. Tumor tissue came from excised metastases, mostly pleural nodules or supraclavicular lymph nodes. Sequenced here: tumor tissue, sampled at baseline. These TCRs come from a person between 25 and 80 years old with non-small cell lung cancer.

The rearrangement joins TRBV5-1 to TRBJ2-5; D may match TRBD1 or TRBD2 (5 bases each). Trimming took off 5 bases at V and 3 bases at J, with 17 bases between the two ends. The CDR3 spans 15 residues. Germline V lookup: CDR1 SGHRS, CDR2 YFSETQ. The CDR3 bases are TGCGCCAGCAGTTCCACCGGGACGGCTGAAGAGACCCAGTACTTC. Amino acid sequence: CASSSTGTAEETQYF.

This clone was counted only a few times. The V and J genes are TRBV20-1 and TRBJ1-2; possibly TRBD1 for D (6 bases). Germline CDR1 and CDR2: DFQATT and SNEGSKA (reference sequence). V was pared by 6 bases and J by 4 bases, with 9 bases between. The CDR3 covers 11 residues. The CDR3 loop reads CSAQGFYGYTF. The CDR3 coding sequence is TGCAGTGCCCAGGGGTTCTATGGCTACACCTTC.

This clone was seen more than once but under ten times. This rearrangement joins TRBV30 to TRBJ1-6; D is unresolved. The CDR3 runs to 11 residues. Germline CDR1 and CDR2: GTSNPN and SVGIG (reference sequence). Trimming shortened V by 0 bases and J by 10 bases, and 4 bases separated the two germline ends. CDR3 DNA: TGTGCCTGGAGTGTAGAATCACCCCTCCACTTT. Its protein is CAWSVESPLHF.

The chain combines TRBV5-6 with TRBJ1-3, with 9 bases identical to TRBD1. With 3 bases clipped from V and 2 bases from J, the junction kept 0 bases outside the gene matches. Germline V lookup: CDR1 SGHDT, CDR2 YYEEEE. The CDR3 runs 14 residues. The CDR3: CASSWDRAGNTIYF. CDR3 DNA sequence: TGTGCCAGCAGCTGGGACAGGGCTGGAAACACCATATATTTT.

This clone was found a few times. The chain couples TRBV5-1 to TRBJ2-7; D is perhaps TRBD2 (5 bases). Trimming cost V 0 bases and J 0 bases, with 13 bases left between them. The CDR3 runs 16 residues. Germline V gene data show CDR1 as SGHRS and CDR2 as YFSETQ. The CDR3 DNA follows: TGCGCCAGCAGCTTGGTTTCGGGGATTACCTCCTACGAGCAGTACTTC. Protein: CASSLVSGITSYEQYF.

The chain recombines TRBV30 with TRBJ2-5; 11 bases agree with TRBD2. This CDR3 has 14 amino acids. Germline CDR1 is GTSNPN and CDR2 is SVGIG (reference sequence). Trimming cost V 7 bases and J 5 bases; bases outside gene matches: 9. CDR3 sequence: CASLAGGRWETQYF. CDR3 DNA: TGTGCCTCTTTAGCGGGGGGGAGGTGGGAGACCCAGTACTTC.

J is TRBJ2-7 and V is TRBV18; D possibly corresponds to TRBD2 (6 bases). V lost 4 bases to trimming and J lost 7 bases, with 17 bases between them. Germline lookup yields CDR1 KGHSH and CDR2 LQKENI. The CDR3 covers 14 residues. In DNA form, the CDR3 reads TGTGCCAGCTCACGGAGGGGCGGAGTGGAAGAGCAGTACTTC. Protein: CASSRRGGVEEQYF.

Only a few counts were recorded for this clone. The J gene is TRBJ1-2, the V gene TRBV19, with no clear D. Trimming stripped 6 bases from V and 6 bases from J, with 20 bases between. CDR1 and CDR2 from the germline V gene are LNHDA and SQIVND (reference sequence). This CDR3 contains 15 residues. The CDR3 sequence: CASREPGTPRNGYTF. Written as DNA, the CDR3 is TGTGCCAGTAGGGAACCGGGAACGCCGAGAAATGGCTACACCTTC.

V and J are TRBV19 and TRBJ2-7; perhaps TRBD1 as D (5 bases). The CDR3 loop spans 14 amino acids. Trimming shortened V by 3 bases and J by 3 bases, and 12 bases separated the two germline ends. Germline V gene lookup returns CDR1 LNHDA and CDR2 SQIVND (reference sequence). CDR3 DNA sequence: TGTGCCAGTAGTATCAGGGATAATTTCTACGAGCAGTACTTC. It translates to CASSIRDNFYEQYF. Based on the CDR3 plus reference TRBV19 and TRBJ2-7, the full variable domain is DGGITQSPKYLFRKEGQNVTLSCEQNLNHDAMYWYRQDPGQGLRLIYYSQIVNDFQKGDIAEGYSVSREKKESFPLTVTSAQKNPTAFYLCASSIRDNFYEQYFGPGTRLTVT.

This clone was observed a few times. V usage is TRBV7-9 and J usage is TRBJ2-7; a weak D match, TRBD2 (6 bases). CDR1 is SEHNR and CDR2 is FQNEAQ in the germline V gene (reference sequence). Deletions cut 1 base from V and 13 bases from J, with 17 bases between. The CDR3 extends over 13 amino acids. CDR3 protein: CASSLGPVGRQYF. The CDR3 DNA sequence: TGTGCCAGCAGCTTAGGGCCGGTGGGGAGGCAATACTTC.

This chain joins TRBV7-2 and TRBJ2-1; D not certain. Germline CDR1 SGHTA, CDR2 FQGNSA. V was trimmed by 1 base and J by 0 bases, leaving 7 bases between them. This CDR3 region has 15 residues. CDR3: CASSLGAASYNEQFF. The CDR3 nucleotides are TGTGCCAGCAGCTTAGGGGCAGCCTCCTACAATGAGCAGTTCTTC.

This chain joins TRBV4-1 and TRBJ1-1; no definite D call. The CDR3 contains 15 residues. CDR1 is MGHRA, CDR2 YSYEKL, per germline. V was trimmed by 4 bases and J by 4 bases, leaving 16 bases between them. The CDR3 region has the DNA TGCGCCAGCAGCCGTATAGGAGGGAGCGGCACTGAAGCTTTCTTT. Its translation: CASSRIGGSGTEAFF.

CDR3 protein: CASSPPGVWETQYF. The CDR3 nucleotides are TGCGCCAGCAGCCCACCAGGAGTTTGGGAGACCCAGTACTTC. The chain couples TRBV5-1 to TRBJ2-5; D not resolved. CDR3 length equals 14 residues. The V end was cut by 4 bases, the J end by 5 bases, with 15 bases between. Germline V lookup: CDR1 SGHRS, CDR2 YFSETQ.

J is TRBJ2-5 and V is TRBV5-5, with D unclear. Germline CDR1 reads SGHKS; CDR2 reads YYEKEE (reference sequence). Trimming removed 4 bases at V and 1 base at J, with 11 bases between. CDR3 size: 14 residues. The CDR3, as DNA: TGTGCCAGCAGCCGAGTCCTCACCCAAGAGACCCAGTACTTC. This gives the protein CASSRVLTQETQYF.

This clone is labeled medium-sized. The chain couples TRBV5-6 to TRBJ1-6; possible D gene TRBD1, 6 bases. The CDR3 consists of 15 residues. Trimming left V 2 bases short and J 10 bases short, with 16 bases between. Germline V lookup: CDR1 SGHDT, CDR2 YYEEEE. The CDR3 DNA is TGTGCCAGCAGCTTCACCGACAGGTTGGAATCACCCCTCCACTTT. Its translation: CASSFTDRLESPLHF.

This clone has more than one count but fewer than ten. The CDR3 here is CASSLGASQNNEQFF. The CDR3, as DNA: TGCGCCAGCAGCTTGGGGGCGTCCCAGAACAATGAGCAGTTCTTC. This chain links TRBV5-1 with TRBJ2-1; D ambiguous. In germline, CDR1 is SGHRS, CDR2 YFSETQ. V shed 0 bases and J shed 5 bases, with 12 bases lying between them. This CDR3 has 15 residues.

V and J are TRBV7-9 and TRBJ2-7; 7 positions agree with TRBD1. With V trimmed by 5 bases and J by 0 bases, 4 bases remained unmatched. CDR3 length equals 14 residues. Germline-derived CDR1 and CDR2 are SEHNR and FQNEAQ (reference sequence). The DNA for the CDR3 is TGTGCCAGCAGCGACTCAGGGGGCTCCTACGAGCAGTACTTC. It codes for CASSDSGGSYEQYF.

The chain employs TRBV5-4 and TRBJ2-5; D unresolved. CDR1 is SGHNT, CDR2 YYREEE, per germline (reference sequence). V was cut by 3 bases and J by 7 bases, with 16 bases left in between. The CDR3 consists of 14 residues. The DNA of the CDR3 is TGTGCCAGCAGCTCTTTTGCCAACCCAGGGACCCAGTACTTC. This codes for CASSSFANPGTQYF.

The J gene is TRBJ2-2, the V gene TRBV2; possible D gene TRBD1, 6 bases. The CDR3 has 14 residues. Germline V CDR1 and CDR2: SNHLY, FYNNEI. V was cut by 8 bases and J by 2 bases, with 12 bases left in between. The CDR3 DNA reads TGTGCCAGCCGTAGGGACACCAACACCGGGGAGCTGTTTTTT. This codes for CASRRDTNTGELFF. Together with reference TRBV2 and TRBJ2-2, the CDR3 gives the full variable domain: EPEVTQTPSHQVTQMGQEVILRCVPISNHLYFYWYRQILGQKVEFLVSFYNNEISEKSEIFDDQFSVERPDGSNFTLKIRSTKLEDSAMYFCASRRDTNTGELFFGEGSRLTVL.

The V gene is TRBV5-1, the J gene TRBJ2-3; TRBD2 matches 9 bases. In germline, CDR1 is SGHRS, CDR2 YFSETQ. This CDR3 contains 18 residues. The V gene end was trimmed by 10 bases and the J gene end by 0 bases; junction bases not matched to a gene: 18. DNA of the CDR3: TGCGCCTCTCAGGAGCTAGCGGGACCAAGACTAAGCACAGATACGCAGTATTTT. Translating it yields CASQELAGPRLSTDTQYF.

This clone was picked up a small number of times. A junction end diverges from the germline sequence, so it may reflect a read error. This chain connects TRBV13 to TRBJ2-5; 10 nucleotides agree with TRBD2. The CDR3 sequence is 15 residues long. Germline V gene data show CDR1 as PRHDT and CDR2 as FYEKMQ (reference sequence). The DNA for the CDR3 is TGTGCCAGCAGTCAATTAGCGGGGGGATCCAAGAGGGGGCACTTC. This encodes CASSQLAGGSKRGHF.

The V and J genes are TRBV5-4 and TRBJ1-2, with a possible D match to TRBD1 (6 bases). Per the germline V gene, CDR1 is SGHNT and CDR2 is YYREEE (reference sequence). Trimming cost V 2 bases and J 5 bases, with 22 bases left between them. This CDR3 has 17 residues. The CDR3 spells CASSFYPSRGNLYGYTF. CDR3 nucleotide sequence: TGTGCCAGCAGCTTCTACCCTTCCAGGGGAAACTTATATGGCTACACCTTC.

This chain joins TRBV5-4 and TRBJ1-1, with 9 bases fitting TRBD1. Germline V gene lookup returns CDR1 SGHNT and CDR2 YYREEE (reference sequence). The V gene end was trimmed by 0 bases and the J gene end by 7 bases; junction bases not matched to a gene: 4. This CDR3 has 14 residues. Here the CDR3 DNA reads TGTGCCAGCAGCTTGGCCGGACAGGGGATTGAAGCTTTCTTT. Translating gives CASSLAGQGIEAFF.

J is TRBJ1-6 and V is TRBV5-1; D gene unclear. Trimming pared 4 bases from V and 5 bases from J, leaving 10 bases between. Germline loops: CDR1 SGHRS, CDR2 YFSETQ. This CDR3 has 14 amino acids. CDR3 region: CASSIKNDNSPLHF. CDR3 nucleotides: TGCGCCAGCAGCATTAAAAATGATAATTCACCCCTCCACTTT.

In its sample, this clone was seen a few times. The V and J genes are TRBV9 and TRBJ1-6; no reliable D call. V was shortened by 0 bases and J by 9 bases, with 7 bases between the two germline ends. CDR1 and CDR2 (germline): SGDLS, YYNGEE. This CDR3 comprises 13 residues. In DNA, the CDR3 is TGTGCCAGCAGCGTAGCTACGGGTTCACCCCTCCACTTT. Translated, it gives CASSVATGSPLHF.

The chain has TRBV6-5 and TRBJ2-5; TRBD2 matches at 8 bases. With V trimmed by 8 bases and J by 3 bases, 11 bases remained unmatched. The CDR3 loop spans 15 amino acids. Germline V gives CDR1 MNHEY, CDR2 SVGAGI. In nucleotides, the CDR3 is TGTGCCAGCCAAGACCTGGGACTAGAGGAAGAGACCCAGTACTTC. The encoded protein is CASQDLGLEEETQYF.

Relative to its sample, this clone is medium-sized. The V and J genes are TRBV4-2 and TRBJ1-3, with 7 bases lining up with TRBD1. Losses at the gene ends were 4 bases for V and 7 bases for J; bases not matched to a gene: 13. There are 16 residues in the CDR3. Germline-derived CDR1 and CDR2 are LGHNA and YNFKEQ. This CDR3 reads CASSPSGTVRMNTIYF. CDR3 nucleotides: TGTGCCAGCAGCCCCAGTGGGACAGTAAGGATGAACACCATATATTTT.

This clone was counted a few times. The chain links TRBV18 to TRBJ2-3; D tentatively reads TRBD1 or TRBD2 (5 bases each). V lost 2 bases to trimming and J lost 7 bases, with 10 bases between them. This CDR3 contains 13 residues. Germline CDR1 reads KGHSH; CDR2 reads LQKENI. DNA for the CDR3: TGTGCCAGCTCACCAGGGGACGGCTATACGCAGTATTTT. It encodes CASSPGDGYTQYF.

The CDR3 loop reads CSARVETQYF. DNA for the CDR3: TGCAGTGCTAGGGTGGAGACCCAGTACTTC. V is TRBV20-1 and J is TRBJ2-5; D gene uncertain. CDR1 DFQATT and CDR2 SNEGSKA come from the germline V gene (reference sequence). Between the trimmed V and J ends, which lost 3 bases and 5 bases, there was a span of 4 bases. The length of the CDR3 is 10 residues.

This clone is medium-sized (0.01 to 0.1%) within its sample. The rearrangement uses TRBV10-3 and TRBJ2-1; D is unresolved. The CDR3 length is 12 residues. The germline V gene encodes CDR1 ENHRY and CDR2 SYGVKD. V gave up 9 bases and J gave up 0 bases, with 6 bases separating them. CDR3 in DNA: TGTGCCATTGCAGGCTCCTACAATGAGCAGTTCTTC. Translating it yields CAIAGSYNEQFF.